This T cell receptor (beta chain) comes out of a study of long-term antiretroviral therapy in people with HIV. Sequencing used immunoSEQ v3.0 at survey level. Data came from immunoSEQ multiplex PCR; TCRdb stores just in-frame clones and leaves some out. This table has 38,000 or so clones, over 90% appearing once. This clone showed up just once. What it recognizes is unknown. General study results and limits: Within the repertoire, clones expanded before ART were dominant at all time points. Drawn between the mid-2000s and the late 2010s, the blood was possibly obtained under older ART regimens. HIV repertoires spanned tighter CDR3 length ranges than controls did.

CDR3 length equals 14 residues. J was trimmed by 4 bases and V by 6 bases; bases with no gene match: 6. Germline CDR1 MDHEN, CDR2 SYDVKM. V is TRBV28 and J is TRBJ1-5; 7 positions match TRBD1. This TCR was sampled from a man aged 25-40 years with HIV. This material consisted of unsorted PBMCs, taken approximately 9.1 years after starting antiretroviral therapy. The CDR3 sequence: CASSLGQTNQPQHF. The CDR3 bases are TGTGCCAGCAGCCTGGGACAGACGAATCAGCCCCAGCATTTT.